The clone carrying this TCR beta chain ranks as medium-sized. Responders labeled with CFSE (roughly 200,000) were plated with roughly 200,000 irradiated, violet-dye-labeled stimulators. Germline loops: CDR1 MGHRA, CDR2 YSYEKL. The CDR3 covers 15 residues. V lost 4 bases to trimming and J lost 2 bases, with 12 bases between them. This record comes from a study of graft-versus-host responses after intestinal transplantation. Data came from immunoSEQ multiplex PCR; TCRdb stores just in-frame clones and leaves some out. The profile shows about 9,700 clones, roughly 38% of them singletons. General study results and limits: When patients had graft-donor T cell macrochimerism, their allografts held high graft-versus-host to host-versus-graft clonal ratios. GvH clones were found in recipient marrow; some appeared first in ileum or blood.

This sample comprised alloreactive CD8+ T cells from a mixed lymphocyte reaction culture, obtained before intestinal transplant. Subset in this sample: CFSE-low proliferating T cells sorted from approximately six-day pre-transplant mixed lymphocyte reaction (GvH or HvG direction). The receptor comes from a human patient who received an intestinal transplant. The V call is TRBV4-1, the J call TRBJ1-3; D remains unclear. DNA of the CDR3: TGCGCCAGCAGCCTTATCAAGCCGCCTGGAAACACCATATATTTT. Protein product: CASSLIKPPGNTIYF.